The T cell receptor (beta chain) described here comes from a study of T cell repertoires in cytomegalovirus infection. Study information: An indication of both CMV infection and matching HLA type came from public TCR beta signatures. The study, taken as a whole, reports: Cumulated frequencies of public TCR beta families served to identify carriers of CMV plus the relevant HLA. The response measured ex vivo was dominated by TCR beta clonotypes (HLA-C-restricted and CMV-specific).

Germline CDR1 reads SGHDN; CDR2 reads FVKESK. Trimming left V 0 bases short and J 7 bases short, with 9 bases between. The CDR3 consists of 13 residues. TCRdb independently ran MiXCR on the reads; one entry per CDR3 protein. The sample yields 350,000 to 500,000 distinct CDR3 sequences, roughly a third seen once. With regard to this clonotype: No antigen is known for it.

The sequencing input was PBMCs. The clonotype was recovered from a human donor in good health (CMV status not recorded). Some clones in this sample may be carry-over from other donors' samples. This chain links TRBV14 with TRBJ2-5; perhaps TRBD2 as D (5 bases). CDR3 nucleotide sequence: TGTGCCAGCAGCCAAGATCTAGCAGGGACCCAGTACTTC. This encodes CASSQDLAGTQYF.